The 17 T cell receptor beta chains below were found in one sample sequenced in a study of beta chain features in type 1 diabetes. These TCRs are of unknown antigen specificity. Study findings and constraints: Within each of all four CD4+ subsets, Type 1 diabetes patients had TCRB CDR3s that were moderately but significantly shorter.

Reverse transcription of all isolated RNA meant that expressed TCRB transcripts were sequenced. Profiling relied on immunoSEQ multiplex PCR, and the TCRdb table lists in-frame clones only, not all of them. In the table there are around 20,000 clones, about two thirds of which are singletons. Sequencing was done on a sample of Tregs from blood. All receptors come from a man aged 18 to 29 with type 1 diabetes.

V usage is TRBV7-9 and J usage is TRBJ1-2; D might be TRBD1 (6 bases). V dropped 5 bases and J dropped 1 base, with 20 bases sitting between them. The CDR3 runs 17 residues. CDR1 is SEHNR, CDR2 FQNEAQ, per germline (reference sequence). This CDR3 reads CASSRGTGPPINYGYTF. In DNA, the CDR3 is TGTGCCAGCAGCCGTGGTACAGGGCCACCGATTAACTATGGCTACACCTTC.

CDR3 sequence reads: CAISEPLTGKTEAFF. As DNA, the CDR3 is TGTGCCATCAGTGAACCCCTTACAGGGAAGACTGAAGCTTTCTTT. This chain connects TRBV10-3 to TRBJ1-1; weak D call: TRBD1 (6 bases). The CDR3 sequence is 15 residues long. The germline gives CDR1 ENHRY, CDR2 SYGVKD. Deletions cut 3 bases from V and 5 bases from J, with 16 bases between.

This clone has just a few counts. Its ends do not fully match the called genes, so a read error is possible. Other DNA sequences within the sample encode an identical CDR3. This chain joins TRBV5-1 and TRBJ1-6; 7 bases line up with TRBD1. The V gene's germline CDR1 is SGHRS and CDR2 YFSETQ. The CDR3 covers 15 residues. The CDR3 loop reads CASSWGQTSNSPLHF. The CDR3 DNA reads TGTGCCAGCAGCTGGGGACAGACCTCCAATTCACCCCTCCACTTT.

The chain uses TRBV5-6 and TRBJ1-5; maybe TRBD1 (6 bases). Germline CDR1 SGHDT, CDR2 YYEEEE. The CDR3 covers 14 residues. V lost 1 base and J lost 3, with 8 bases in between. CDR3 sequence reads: CASSLWTANQPQHF. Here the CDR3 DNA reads TGTGCCAGCAGCTTGTGGACAGCCAATCAGCCCCAGCATTTT.

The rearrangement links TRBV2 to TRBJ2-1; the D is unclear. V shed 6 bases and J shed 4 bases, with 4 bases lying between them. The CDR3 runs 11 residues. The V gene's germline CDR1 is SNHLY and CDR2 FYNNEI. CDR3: CASSPYNEQFF. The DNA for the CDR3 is TGTGCCAGCAGCCCATACAATGAGCAGTTCTTC.

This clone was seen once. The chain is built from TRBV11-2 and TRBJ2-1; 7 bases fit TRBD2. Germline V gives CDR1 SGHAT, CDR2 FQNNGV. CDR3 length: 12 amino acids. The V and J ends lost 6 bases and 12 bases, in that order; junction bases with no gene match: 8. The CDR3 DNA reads TGTGCCAGCAGTTTGGGAGGGCATCGGCAGTTCTTC. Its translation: CASSLGGHRQFF.

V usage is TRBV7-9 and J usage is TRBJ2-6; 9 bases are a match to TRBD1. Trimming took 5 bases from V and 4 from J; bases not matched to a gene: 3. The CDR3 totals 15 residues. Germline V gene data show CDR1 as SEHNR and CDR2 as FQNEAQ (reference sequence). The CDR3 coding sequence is TGTGCCAGCAGCGGACAGGGGACCGGGGCCAACGTCCTGACTTTC. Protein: CASSGQGTGANVLTF. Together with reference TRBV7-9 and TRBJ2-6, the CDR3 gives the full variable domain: DTGVSQNPRHKITKRGQNVTFRCDPISEHNRLYWYRQTLGQGPEFLTYFQNEAQLEKSRLLSDRFSAERPKGSFSTLEIQRTEQGDSAMYLCASSGQGTGANVLTFGAGSRLTVL.

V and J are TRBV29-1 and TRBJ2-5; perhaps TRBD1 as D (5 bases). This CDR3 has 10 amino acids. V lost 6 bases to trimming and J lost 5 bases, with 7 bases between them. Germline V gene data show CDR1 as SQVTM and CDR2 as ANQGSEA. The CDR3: CSVQEETQYF. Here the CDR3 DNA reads TGCAGCGTACAGGAGGAGACCCAGTACTTC.

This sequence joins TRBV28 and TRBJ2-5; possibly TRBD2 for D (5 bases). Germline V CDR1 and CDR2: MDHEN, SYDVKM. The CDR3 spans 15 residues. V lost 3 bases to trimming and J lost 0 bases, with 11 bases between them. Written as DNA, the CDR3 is TGTGCCAGCAGTTTCCCGGGAAGGTACCAAGAGACCCAGTACTTC. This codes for CASSFPGRYQETQYF.

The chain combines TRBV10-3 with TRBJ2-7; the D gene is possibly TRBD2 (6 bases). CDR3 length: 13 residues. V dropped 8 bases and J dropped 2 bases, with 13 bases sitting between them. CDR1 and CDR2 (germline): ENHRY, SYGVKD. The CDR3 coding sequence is TGTGCCATCCGCGGGACTGGGACCTACGAGCAGTACTTC. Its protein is CAIRGTGTYEQYF.

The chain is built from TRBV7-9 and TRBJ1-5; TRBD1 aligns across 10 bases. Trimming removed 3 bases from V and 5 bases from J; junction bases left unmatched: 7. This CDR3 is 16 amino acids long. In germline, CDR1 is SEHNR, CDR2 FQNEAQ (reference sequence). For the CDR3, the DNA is TGTGCCAGCAGCTTCAGACAGGGGGCGAGGGATCAGCCCCAGCATTTT. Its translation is CASSFRQGARDQPQHF. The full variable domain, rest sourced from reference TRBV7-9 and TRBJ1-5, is DTGVSQNPRHKITKRGQNVTFRCDPISEHNRLYWYRQTLGQGPEFLTYFQNEAQLEKSRLLSDRFSAERPKGSFSTLEIQRTEQGDSAMYLCASSFRQGARDQPQHFGDGTRLSIL.

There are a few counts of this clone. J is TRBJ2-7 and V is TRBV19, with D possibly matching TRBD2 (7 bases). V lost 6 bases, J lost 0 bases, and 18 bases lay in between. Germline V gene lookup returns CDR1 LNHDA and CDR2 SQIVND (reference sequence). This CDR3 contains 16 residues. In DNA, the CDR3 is TGTGCCAGTAGACCGGGAGGACAGTCGAGCTCCTACGAGCAGTACTTC. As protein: CASRPGGQSSSYEQYF.

CDR3 nucleotide sequence: TGTGCCAGTCGAACCACAATATATGGCTACACCTTC. It yields the protein CASRTTIYGYTF. V gene TRBV19 combines with J gene TRBJ1-2, with D hard to call. Trimming stripped 8 bases from V and 5 bases from J, with 12 bases between. This CDR3 is 12 amino acids long. The V gene's germline CDR1 is LNHDA and CDR2 SQIVND (reference sequence).

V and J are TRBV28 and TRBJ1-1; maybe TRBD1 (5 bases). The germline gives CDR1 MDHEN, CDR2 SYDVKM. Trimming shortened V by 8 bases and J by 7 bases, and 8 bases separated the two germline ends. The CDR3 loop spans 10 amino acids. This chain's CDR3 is CASRGFEAFF. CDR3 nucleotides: TGTGCCAGCCGGGGGTTTGAAGCTTTCTTT.

CDR3 residues: CASSLYVTGARTGELFF. In DNA, the CDR3 is TGTGCCAGCAGTTTATACGTTACAGGGGCGAGGACCGGGGAGCTGTTTTTT. This rearrangement joins TRBV28 to TRBJ2-2; 7 nucleotides match TRBD1. Germline-derived CDR1 and CDR2 are MDHEN and SYDVKM. This CDR3 has 17 residues. Trimming at V came to 1 base and at J to 5 bases, leaving 10 bases not matched to a gene.

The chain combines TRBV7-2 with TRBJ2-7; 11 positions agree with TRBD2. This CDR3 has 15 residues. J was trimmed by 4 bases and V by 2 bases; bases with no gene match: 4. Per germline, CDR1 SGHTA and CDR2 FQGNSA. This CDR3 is CASSLTSGGGYEQYF. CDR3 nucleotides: TGTGCCAGCAGCTTAACTAGCGGGGGCGGGTACGAGCAGTACTTC.

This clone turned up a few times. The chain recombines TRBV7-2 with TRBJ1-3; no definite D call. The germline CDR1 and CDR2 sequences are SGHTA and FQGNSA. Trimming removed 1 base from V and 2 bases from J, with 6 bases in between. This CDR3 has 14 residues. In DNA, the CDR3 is TGTGCCAGCAGCTTAGGCGGGGCTGGAAACACCATATATTTT. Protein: CASSLGGAGNTIYF. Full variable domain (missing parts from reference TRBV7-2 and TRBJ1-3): GAGVSQSPSNKVTEKGKDVELRCDPISGHTALYWYRQSLGQGLEFLIYFQGNSAPDKSGLPSDRFSAERTGGSVSTLTIQRTQQEDSAVYLCASSLGGAGNTIYFGEGSWLTVV.